Below are 22 T cell receptor beta chains sequenced from a single sample in a study of monozygotic twins with inflammatory bowel disease. Using the 5' RACE reads, TCRdb records one entry per CDR3 protein without DNA. The sample totals more than 75,000 distinct CDR3 sequences. The source material was blood. Every receptor here comes from a human donor with ulcerative colitis or Crohn's disease, or a healthy co-twin of an affected twin (not recorded which).

The V call is TRBV7-2, the J call TRBJ1-1; TCRdb lists TRBD1, though no DNA is available to test this call. This CDR3 has 14 amino acids. Germline CDR1 SGHTA, CDR2 FQGNSA. CDR3: CASSLRSRGTEAFF.

V gene TRBV3-1 combines with J gene TRBJ2-1; TCRdb lists TRBD1, though no DNA is available to test this call. There are 15 residues in the CDR3. Germline V gene sequence: CDR1 LGHDT, CDR2 YNNKEL (reference sequence). The CDR3 loop is CASSLGQSPRDEQFF.

This chain joins TRBV3-1 and TRBJ1-3. The CDR3 consists of 16 residues. The V gene's germline CDR1 is LGHDT and CDR2 YNNKEL (reference sequence). The CDR3 loop reads CASSQGGTASGNTIYF.

J is TRBJ2-7 and V is TRBV27. Germline V gene lookup returns CDR1 MNHEY and CDR2 SMNVEV (reference sequence). The length of the CDR3 is 13 residues. The CDR3 spells CASSFTSVGEQYF.

The chain recombines TRBV7-2 with TRBJ1-5. CDR1 is SGHTA, CDR2 FQGNSA, per germline. This CDR3 contains 12 residues. CDR3 residues: CASSLGFQPQHF.

CDR3 protein: CASSLDDRDSGYTF. This chain joins TRBV7-8 and TRBJ1-2; without DNA, the TCRdb call of TRBD1 cannot be checked. The V gene's germline CDR1 is SGHVS and CDR2 FQNEAQ. This CDR3 is 14 amino acids long.

The CDR3 sequence: CASRSTEGSYGYTF. The chain couples TRBV2 to TRBJ1-2; TCRdb proposes TRBD1, but this gene call is untestable without DNA. Germline V gene lookup returns CDR1 SNHLY and CDR2 FYNNEI. The CDR3 sequence is 14 residues long.

The chain carries TRBV5-6 and TRBJ1-1; the TCRdb D gene call, TRBD1, has no DNA to confirm it. The length of the CDR3 is 15 residues. Germline V lookup: CDR1 SGHDT, CDR2 YYEEEE. The CDR3 region is CASSGDSPMNTEAFF.

V gene TRBV5-1 combines with J gene TRBJ2-2; lacking DNA, the TRBD1 call made by TCRdb goes unchecked. The CDR3 is 15 residues long. The germline V gene has CDR1 SGHRS and CDR2 YFSETQ. Here the CDR3 reads CASSPTGLGTGELFF.

This chain's CDR3 is CASSPQPGEGNTEAFF. The chain carries TRBV18 and TRBJ1-1; TCRdb outputs TRBD1, but without DNA this stays unchecked. Germline values: CDR1 KGHSH, CDR2 LQKENI. This CDR3 has 16 amino acids. The entire variable domain, with the rest obtained from reference TRBV18 and TRBJ1-1, is as follows: NAGVMQNPRHLVRRRGQEARLRCSPMKGHSHVYWYRQLPEEGLKFMVYLQKENIIDESGMPKERFSAEFPKEGPSILRIQQVVRGDSAAYFCASSPQPGEGNTEAFFGQGTRLTVV.

This chain connects TRBV29-1 to TRBJ1-2. The V gene's germline CDR1 is SQVTM and CDR2 ANQGSEA. The CDR3 contains 13 residues. CDR3 loop: CSVVGSGHYGYTF.

The J gene is TRBJ1-1, the V gene TRBV9. CDR1 is SGDLS, CDR2 YYNGEE, per germline. This CDR3 region has 13 residues. CDR3 amino acids: CASSVDQDSEAFF.

This chain links TRBV4-1 with TRBJ2-1. From germline, CDR1 is MGHRA and CDR2 YSYEKL. The CDR3 has 11 residues. The CDR3 sequence: CASSGSYEQFF.

This sequence joins TRBV7-9 and TRBJ2-6; the D gene TCRdb calls, TRBD1, cannot be checked with no DNA. Germline assignment: CDR1 SEHNR and CDR2 FQNEAQ (reference sequence). CDR3 length: 17 residues. The CDR3 reads CASSLQVPSSGANVLTF. Looking up the rest from reference TRBV7-9 and TRBJ2-6 gives the full variable domain: DTGVSQNPRHKITKRGQNVTFRCDPISEHNRLYWYRQTLGQGPEFLTYFQNEAQLEKSRLLSDRFSAERPKGSFSTLEIQRTEQGDSAMYLCASSLQVPSSGANVLTFGAGSRLTVL.

This chain uses TRBV5-1 with TRBJ1-1. The CDR3 length is 13 residues. Germline assignment: CDR1 SGHRS and CDR2 YFSETQ. CDR3 sequence: CASSSGASAEAFF. Supplemented by reference TRBV5-1 and TRBJ1-1, the full variable domain reads KAGVTQTPRYLIKTRGQQVTLSCSPISGHRSVSWYQQTPGQGLQFLFEYFSETQRNKGNFPGRFSGRQFSNSRSEMNVSTLELGDSALYLCASSSGASAEAFFGQGTRLTVV.

This chain links TRBV11-2 with TRBJ2-2. The CDR3 contains 14 residues. Germline values: CDR1 SGHAT, CDR2 FQNNGV. CDR3 residues: CASSLEPGTGELFF. Combining the CDR3 with reference TRBV11-2 and TRBJ2-2 gives the whole variable domain EAGVAQSPRYKIIEKRQSVAFWCNPISGHATLYWYQQILGQGPKLLIQFQNNGVVDDSQLPKDRFSAERLKGVDSTLKIQPAKLEDSAVYLCASSLEPGTGELFFGEGSRLTVL.

The chain is built from TRBV3-1 and TRBJ1-1; absent DNA, TCRdb's TRBD1 call cannot be checked. Germline V gene lookup returns CDR1 LGHDT and CDR2 YNNKEL (reference sequence). CDR3 length: 14 amino acids. CDR3 protein: CASSQVGGNTEAFF.

This sequence joins TRBV19 and TRBJ2-2; with no DNA, the TCRdb D assignment of TRBD1 cannot be verified. Germline loops: CDR1 LNHDA, CDR2 SQIVND (reference sequence). CDR3 length: 15 residues. The CDR3 is CASSTQGRDTGELFF.

The chain has TRBV5-5 and TRBJ1-5; there is no DNA to check the TCRdb D call of TRBD1. The CDR3 loop spans 16 amino acids. Germline-derived CDR1 and CDR2 are SGHKS and YYEKEE (reference sequence). Here the CDR3 reads CASSLFFRGVDQPQHF.

The gene calls are TRBV20-1 and TRBJ1-2; TCRdb's assignment of TRBD1 cannot be checked, as there is no DNA. The CDR3 spans 15 residues. The germline gives CDR1 DFQATT, CDR2 SNEGSKA (reference sequence). The CDR3 spells CSASVNRAEGYGYTF.

The rearrangement links TRBV2 to TRBJ1-1. The CDR3 is made up of 15 amino acids. Per the germline V gene, CDR1 is SNHLY and CDR2 is FYNNEI. This CDR3 reads CASSRERAASTEAFF.

The chain couples TRBV5-6 to TRBJ2-1; no DNA is available, so the TRBD2 call from TCRdb remains unchecked. The CDR3 loop spans 18 amino acids. Per the germline V gene, CDR1 is SGHDT and CDR2 is YYEEEE. The CDR3 loop reads CASSSLLTSGGRYNEQFF.